Following are 5 T cell receptor beta chains from one sample sequenced in a study of CD8 T cells in Susac syndrome. A quantity of about 0.45 to 1 ug RNA underwent reverse transcription using random hexamers. TCRdb analysed the immunoSEQ multiplex PCR reads with MiXCR anew, one entry per CDR3 protein. The sample has some 220,000 distinct CDR3 sequences, roughly 96% seen once. Sequenced sample: CD4+ T cells from PBMCs. The receptors here all came from a human donor with multiple sclerosis.

The chain links TRBV3-1 to TRBJ2-7; no reliable D call. This CDR3 region has 13 residues. V was trimmed by 4 bases and J by 3 bases, leaving 10 bases between them. CDR1 is LGHDT and CDR2 is YNNKEL in the germline V gene (reference sequence). Here the CDR3 reads CASSLRTNYEQYF. CDR3 sequence (DNA): TGTGCCAGCAGCCTACGAACTAACTACGAGCAGTACTTC.

V and J are TRBV25-1 and TRBJ2-3; TRBD2 might be the D (7 bases). V was shortened by 1 base and J by 2 bases, with 16 bases between the two germline ends. Germline values: CDR1 MGHDK, CDR2 SYGVNS. This CDR3 spans 17 amino acids. CDR3 in DNA: TGTGCCAGCAGTGAATTTATGAGGGGGGACTACACAGATACGCAGTATTTT. Translation gives CASSEFMRGDYTDTQYF.

This chain links TRBV15 with TRBJ1-6; maybe TRBD1 (5 bases). Germline V gene lookup returns CDR1 LNHNV and CDR2 YYDKDF (reference sequence). This CDR3 region has 14 residues. Trimming cost V 8 bases and J 5 bases, with 13 bases left between them. CDR3 in DNA: TGTGCCACCGGGGGGACGACGAATAATTCACCCCTCCACTTT. It encodes CATGGTTNNSPLHF.

Here the CDR3 reads CAWRDRVRYGYTF. CDR3 DNA sequence: TGTGCCTGGAGGGACAGGGTGAGGTATGGCTACACCTTC. The chain couples TRBV30 to TRBJ1-2; 8 bases are a match to TRBD1. This CDR3 has 13 residues. Germline lookup yields CDR1 GTSNPN and CDR2 SVGIG (reference sequence). V lost 3 bases and J lost 5; bases outside the gene matches: 5.

This clonotype has a single count. The DNA of the CDR3 is TGCAGCGTTGAGTGGTGGCAGATTCGTGGCTACACCTTC. Its protein product is CSVEWWQIRGYTF. The chain carries TRBV29-1 and TRBJ1-2; D ambiguous. V was shortened by 3 bases and J by 7 bases, with 15 bases between the two germline ends. Germline V CDR1 and CDR2: SQVTM, ANQGSEA. This CDR3 comprises 13 residues.